The 11 T cell receptor beta chains in this list originate from one sample, sequenced in a study of shared clonotypes between healthy human individuals. Measured with immunoSEQ multiplex PCR; TCRdb has only the in-frame clones, and not every one. The sample yields under 850,000 clones, roughly 72% seen once. What was sequenced was memory CD4+ T cells sorted from blood. Sample subset: CD45RA-negative fraction. These TCRs come from a woman in her twenties or thirties in good health.

In its sample, this clone was seen many times. V gene TRBV6-4 combines with J gene TRBJ2-3; either TRBD1 or TRBD2 may supply D (5 bases each). The CDR3 consists of 13 residues. Germline V gene sequence: CDR1 MRHNA, CDR2 SNTAGT. The V end was cut by 6 bases, the J end by 5 bases, with 12 bases between. CDR3 DNA: TGTGCCAGCAGCCCCCGTGGGGGAGATACGCAGTATTTT. It yields the protein CASSPRGGDTQYF.

The chain has TRBV28 and TRBJ1-2, with 7 bases that match TRBD1. The CDR3 runs to 12 residues. Trimming cost V 6 bases and J 8 bases; bases outside gene matches: 6. CDR1 is MDHEN and CDR2 is SYDVKM in the germline V gene. In DNA, the CDR3 is TGTGCCAGCAGCTCAGGGGGGGGCGGCTACACCTTC. Encoded protein: CASSSGGGGYTF.

The J gene is TRBJ1-2, the V gene TRBV10-1; TRBD1 is a possible D gene (6 bases). CDR1 WNHNN and CDR2 SYGVQD come from the germline V gene (reference sequence). CDR3 size: 13 residues. The V end was cut by 1 base, the J end by 8 bases, with 11 bases between. In DNA form, the CDR3 reads TGCGCCAGCAGTGAGTTCAGGGGTGGCGGCTACACCTTC. It encodes CASSEFRGGGYTF.

The chain joins TRBV5-1 to TRBJ2-7, with D maybe TRBD1 (6 bases). Per the germline V gene, CDR1 is SGHRS and CDR2 is YFSETQ. The CDR3 totals 13 residues. V lost 4 bases and J lost 7, with 15 bases in between. As DNA, the CDR3 is TGCGCCAGCAGCGCCCGGGCCCAGGGGGAGCAGTACTTC. It translates to CASSARAQGEQYF.

This clone came up once. This chain joins TRBV7-6 and TRBJ2-3; D perhaps matches TRBD1 (5 bases). The CDR3 totals 17 residues. Deletions cut 3 bases from V and 0 bases from J, with 16 bases between. The germline gives CDR1 SGHVS, CDR2 FNYEAQ. The CDR3 loop reads CASSLGRAKTSTDTQYF. For the CDR3, the DNA is TGTGCCAGCAGCTTGGGCAGGGCGAAAACTAGCACAGATACGCAGTATTTT. The entire variable domain, with the rest obtained from reference TRBV7-6 and TRBJ2-3, is as follows: GAGVSQSPRYKVTKRGQDVALRCDPISGHVSLYWYRQALGQGPEFLTYFNYEAQQDKSGLPNDRFSAERPEGSISTLTIQRTEQRDSAMYRCASSLGRAKTSTDTQYFGPGTRLTVL.

This clone has at least ten counts. The chain combines TRBV5-5 with TRBJ2-5, with 10 bases identical to TRBD2. This CDR3 is 15 amino acids long. In germline, CDR1 is SGHKS, CDR2 YYEKEE (reference sequence). Trimming at V came to 3 bases and at J to 4 bases, leaving 6 bases not matched to a gene. This chain's CDR3 is CASSSSSGSIETQYF. The CDR3 DNA sequence: TGTGCCAGCAGCTCTTCTAGCGGGAGCATAGAGACCCAGTACTTC. The full variable domain, in which reference TRBV5-5 and TRBJ2-5 provide the parts outside the CDR3, is DAGVTQSPTHLIKTRGQQVTLRCSPISGHKSVSWYQQVLGQGPQFIFQYYEKEERGRGNFPDRFSARQFPNYSSELNVNALLLGDSALYLCASSSSSGSIETQYFGPGTRLLVL.

This clone was seen a single time. The gene calls are TRBV7-6 and TRBJ2-7; tentative D call: TRBD1 (6 bases). V dropped 5 bases and J dropped 1 base, with 15 bases sitting between them. Germline values: CDR1 SGHVS, CDR2 FNYEAQ. This CDR3 spans 15 amino acids. The CDR3 spells CASSPQGGWSYEQYF. The CDR3 nucleotides are TGTGCCAGCAGCCCCCAAGGGGGATGGTCCTACGAGCAGTACTTC.

The genes are TRBV5-1 and TRBJ2-1, with 7 bases identical to TRBD2. This CDR3 has 13 amino acids. Losses at the gene ends were 7 bases for V and 3 bases for J; bases not matched to a gene: 4. Germline V CDR1 and CDR2: SGHRS, YFSETQ. CDR3: CASAGDYYNEQFF. The CDR3 DNA reads TGCGCCAGCGCTGGGGACTACTACAATGAGCAGTTCTTC. The whole variable domain, remainder taken from reference TRBV5-1 and TRBJ2-1, is KAGVTQTPRYLIKTRGQQVTLSCSPISGHRSVSWYQQTPGQGLQFLFEYFSETQRNKGNFPGRFSGRQFSNSRSEMNVSTLELGDSALYLCASAGDYYNEQFFGPGTRLTVL.

The rearrangement links TRBV5-8 to TRBJ1-1; D remains ambiguous. This CDR3 is 13 amino acids long. In germline, CDR1 is SGHTS, CDR2 YDEGEE. Trimming cost V 1 base and J 7 bases, with 11 bases left between them. In nucleotides, the CDR3 is TGTGCCAGCAGCTTGTATGGGGAACGTGAAGCTTTCTTT. It specifies CASSLYGEREAFF.

V is TRBV4-1 and J is TRBJ1-1; D is unresolved. From germline, CDR1 is MGHRA and CDR2 YSYEKL. The V end was cut by 1 base, the J end by 5 bases, with 11 bases between. The CDR3 length is 14 residues. The CDR3 DNA reads as TGCGCCAGCAGCCAAGTAGGAGAAGGGACTGAAGCTTTCTTT. It specifies CASSQVGEGTEAFF.

The chain joins TRBV7-9 to TRBJ2-7; D is ambiguous. Germline V gene data show CDR1 as SEHNR and CDR2 as FQNEAQ (reference sequence). The CDR3 spans 13 residues. Trimming took 1 base from V and 5 from J, leaving 9 bases between them. CDR3 in DNA: TGTGCCAGCAGCTTAGTTTCCAAAAACGAGCAGTACTTC. Its protein is CASSLVSKNEQYF.